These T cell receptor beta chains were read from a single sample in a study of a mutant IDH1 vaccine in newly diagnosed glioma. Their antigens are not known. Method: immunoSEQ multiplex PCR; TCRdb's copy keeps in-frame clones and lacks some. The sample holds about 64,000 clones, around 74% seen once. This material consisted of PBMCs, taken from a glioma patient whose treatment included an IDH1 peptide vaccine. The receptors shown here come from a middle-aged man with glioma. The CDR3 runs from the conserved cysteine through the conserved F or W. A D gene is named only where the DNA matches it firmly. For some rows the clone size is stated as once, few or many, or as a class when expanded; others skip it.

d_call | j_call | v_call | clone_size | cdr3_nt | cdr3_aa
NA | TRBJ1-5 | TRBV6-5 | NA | TGTGCCAGCACCCCGGGAAACAATCAGCCCCAGCATTTT | CASTPGNNQPQHF
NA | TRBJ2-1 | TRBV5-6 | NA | TGTGCCAGCAGCTTGAGCGGGTACAATGAGCAGTTCTTC | CASSLSGYNEQFF
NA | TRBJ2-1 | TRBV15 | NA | TGTGCCACTGCTAGAGAGGGTGGGGGGTCTTATCCAACTGAGCAGTTCTTC | CATAREGGGSYPTEQFF
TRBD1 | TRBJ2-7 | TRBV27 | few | TGTGCCAGCAGTTGGGGACAGGGTTCAAACGAGCAGTACTTC | CASSWGQGSNEQYF
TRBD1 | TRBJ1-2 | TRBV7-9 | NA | TGTGCCAGCAGCCCTGGACAGGGGCTCTCTTATGGCTACACCTTC | CASSPGQGLSYGYTF
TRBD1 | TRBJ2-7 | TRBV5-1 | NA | TGCGCCAGCAGGGGGACAGGGCCCTACGAGCAGTACTTC | CASRGTGPYEQYF
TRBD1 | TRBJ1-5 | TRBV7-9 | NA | TGTGCCAGCAGCCCGGACAGGGCCGATCAGCCCCAGCATTTT | CASSPDRADQPQHF
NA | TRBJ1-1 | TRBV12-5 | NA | TGTGCTAGTGGTTTTCAGGGTACTGAAGCTTTCTTT | CASGFQGTEAFF
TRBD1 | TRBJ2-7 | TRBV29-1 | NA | TGCAGCGCTGATTCGGGACAGGGGGTCCACGAGCAGTACTTC | CSADSGQGVHEQYF
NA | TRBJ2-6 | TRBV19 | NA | TGTGCCAGTAGTATGACAGCCTATGCCCTCTCTGGGGCCAACGTCCTGACTTTC | CASSMTAYALSGANVLTF
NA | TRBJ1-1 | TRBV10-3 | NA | TGTGCCATATCTGAGAACACTGAAGCTTTCTTT | CAISENTEAFF
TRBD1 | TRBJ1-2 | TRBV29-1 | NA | TGCAGCGTTGAGACAGGGAACTATGGCTACACCTTC | CSVETGNYGYTF
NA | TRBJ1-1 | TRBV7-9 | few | TGTGCCAGCACCCCTTCGGGGTGGGCTGAAGCTTTCTTT | CASTPSGWAEAFF
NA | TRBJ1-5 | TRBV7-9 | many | TGTGCCAGCAGCACACTCGGGTCGGACCAGCCCCAGCATTTT | CASSTLGSDQPQHF
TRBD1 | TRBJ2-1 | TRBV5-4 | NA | TGTGCCAGCAGCGAAGGAGGGACAGGGGGGTATGAGCAGTTCTTC | CASSEGGTGGYEQFF
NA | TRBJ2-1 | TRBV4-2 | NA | TGTGCCAGCAGCCAAGATGAGCGACTGGAGCAGTTCTTC | CASSQDERLEQFF
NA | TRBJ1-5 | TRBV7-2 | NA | TGTGCCAGCAGCTCGGGGACCTTGGGGAGCAATCAGCCCCAGCATTTT | CASSSGTLGSNQPQHF
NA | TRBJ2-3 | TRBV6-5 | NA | TGTGCCAGCCTCATCGGAGATACGCAGTATTTT | CASLIGDTQYF
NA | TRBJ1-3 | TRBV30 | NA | TGTGCCTGGAGAGCGAGCACGGGACCCCGGGGGAACACCATATATTTT | CAWRASTGPRGNTIYF
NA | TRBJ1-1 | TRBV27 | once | TGTGCCAGCAGTTTATTTACAGGCCTCCCGGGCACTGAAGCTTTCTTT | CASSLFTGLPGTEAFF
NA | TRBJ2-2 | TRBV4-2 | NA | TGTGCCAGCAGCCACTCTAGGGGCGGGGAGCTGTTTTTT | CASSHSRGGELFF
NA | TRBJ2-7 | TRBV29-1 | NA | TGCAGCGTTGTTTTGAGCTCCTACGAGCAGTACTTC | CSVVLSSYEQYF
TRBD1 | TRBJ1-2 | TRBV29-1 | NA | TGCAGCGTTGAAAACCCCAGGGGGACAGGGAGCTTGGATGGCTACACCTTC | CSVENPRGTGSLDGYTF
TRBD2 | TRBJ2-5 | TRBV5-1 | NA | TGCGCCAGCAGCTTGGAGCGGGGTCATGAGACCCAGTACTTC | CASSLERGHETQYF
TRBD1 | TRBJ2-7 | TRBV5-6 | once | TGTGCCAGCAGCTTGACAGGGGGGAGAATGGGGGCCCGACGAGTTCGGCAGTACTTC | CASSLTGGRMGARRVRQYF
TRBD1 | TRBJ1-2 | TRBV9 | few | TGTGCCAGCAGCTTGAACCGGGACAGGACCTATTCCCTCAGCTATGGCTACACCTTC | CASSLNRDRTYSLSYGYTF
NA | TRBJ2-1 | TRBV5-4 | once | TGTGCCAGCAGCAAAGCAGGGGGGGGGACCTACAATGAGCAGTTCTTC | CASSKAGGGTYNEQFF
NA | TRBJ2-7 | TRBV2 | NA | TGTGCCAGCATTAGGAGCGGTGCTGACTACGAGCAGTACTTC | CASIRSGADYEQYF
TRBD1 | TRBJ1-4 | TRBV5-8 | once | TGTGCCAGCAGCTACGACAGGGAAGGTCTGTTTTTT | CASSYDREGLFF
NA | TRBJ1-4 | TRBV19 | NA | TGTGCCAGTAGTACCTGGCAGGGAGAGGCAACTAATGAAAAACTGTTTTTT | CASSTWQGEATNEKLFF
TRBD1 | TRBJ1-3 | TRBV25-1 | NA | TGTGCCAGCAGTTCCACAGGGGGAACTGGAAACACCATATATTTT | CASSSTGGTGNTIYF
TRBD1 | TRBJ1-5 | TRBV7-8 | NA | TGTGCCAGCAGCTTTACCCTCAAGGGGGCTCAGCCCCAGCATTTT | CASSFTLKGAQPQHF